This record covers a single TCR beta chain. Its antigen specificity is not known. Per-nucleotide qualities are absent, and no much larger clonotype sits a single base away. The immunoSEQ Assay, a bias-controlled multiplex PCR, was used to amplify TCRbeta CDR3 regions from genomic DNA. Under the source paper's analysis protocol: Within the assay, amplification of reference gene primers was used to estimate how many nucleated cells each sample contained. To quantify the absolute abundance of each unique TCRbeta CDR3 rearrangement, sequence reads were collapsed and filtered. For each sample, productive Simpson clonality was calculated as the square root of Simpson's diversity index over productive rearrangements. TCRdb obtained this table from immuneACCESS and retained in-frame rearrangements with V and J assigned. These tables miss some clones; where compared with another copy, unresolved V genes account for less than half of the shortfall, and the remainder is unexplained. From that table come the V and J calls and clone size; the DNA was used to work out D and trimming. This sample is represented by roughly 160,000 clones; roughly 81% of them were singletons. Approximately 5.4% of the sample is in the top ten clones.

This sample was taken from a study of blood T cell repertoires in COVID-19 (dated by TCRdb to the early 2020s). For the study in its entirety: Collaborator samples came from the United States, Italy and Spain and covered acute and convalescent phases of COVID-19. The prospective study material was composed of cDNA or gDNA derived from T cells, B-cell-depleted T cells, or PBMCs. Deeply sampled blood TCRbeta repertoires from subjects exposed to, actively infected with, or recovered from COVID-19 were included in the dataset. A freely available public database, intended as a resource for researchers studying the immune response to SARS-CoV-2, is where the repertoires were released. The samples were drawn from two sources: the first 160 participants of the ongoing ImmuneRACE study, and 1,254 subjects contributed by 6 global collaborators. Sample metadata almost always included a de-identified subject ID, COVID-19 status, age in years and sex. HLA class I and class II types, where available, came from metadata supplied by the sample provider rather than from assay-based typing. Results the study describes overall, beyond this receptor: How much clinical and demographic metadata was included differed by source and by participant, and the metadata was provided uncurated.

Trimming removed 0 bases from V and 8 bases from J, leaving 14 bases between the germline ends. The CDR3, from cysteine to phenylalanine, totals 14 residues. Only the CDR3 DNA stays, 42 bases, in frame from base 1. The germline V gene yields LGHNA for CDR1 and YSLEER for CDR2. In Seattle, one collaborating source enrolled patients while the infection was active and tracked those patients longitudinally over the course of disease. Each collaborating institution followed its own protocols to collect whole blood in K2EDTA tubes. For TCRbeta analysis, collaborators shipped samples as frozen whole blood, isolated PBMCs, or DNA extracted from either of those sample types.

The V and J genes are TRBV4-3 and TRBJ2-7; no D gene call is confident. This clonotype was sampled from a woman in her 50s with COVID-19, enrolled during active disease. Sequencing input: peripheral blood. The DNA is as follows: TGCGCCAGCAGCCAAGAGTCGGGTACCAAGCAGCAGTACTTC. This sequence encodes CASSQESGTKQQYF.